Sequencing of this T cell receptor beta chain was carried out in a study of sequential checkpoint blockade in melanoma (dated by TCRdb to the late 2010s). A note on the overall study: Using 1:1 randomization, the trial assigned patients either to first-line nivolumab followed by ipilimumab (arm A) or to ipilimumab followed by nivolumab (arm B). Both trial sequences were followed by maintenance nivolumab.

TCRbeta CDR3 regions were immunosequenced from genomic DNA with the immunoSEQ Assay. Prior to high-throughput sequencing, genomic DNA was amplified by bias-controlled multiplex PCR. The published analysis was carried out like this. To quantify the absolute abundance of each unique TCRbeta CDR3 region, the sequences were collapsed and filtered. Clonality, defined as 1 minus Pielou's evenness, was calculated using only productive rearrangements. A previously published method was used to identify clones with significantly greater frequencies in on-treatment samples than in baseline samples. What TCRdb holds here is the immuneACCESS table cut down to in-frame rearrangements. Part of the clones is not present; checked against another copy, under half of the missing clones reflect an unresolved V gene, and the others are unexplained. V, J and clone size are taken as reported in that table, and D and trimming were inferred from the DNA itself. A total of 10,000 or so clones appear in this sample, less than 80% of them only once. The top ten constitute roughly 14% of the sample.

Broader findings and caveats from the paper: Larger, independent patient cohorts are needed to validate the response-prediction model that combines TCR metrics and mutation burden.

This clone is labeled medium-sized (0.01 to 0.1%). Its cognate antigen has yet to be identified. It has no much larger one-base neighbor in the sample; base qualities were not kept. In light of the paper, this sample's treatment or condition label describes: randomized to nivolumab then ipilimumab (arm A) or the reverse (arm B). None of the patients in the trial had previously been given DNA-damaging chemotherapy. A FACS Aria II flow cytometer was used to sort live CD3+CD8+ cells that were negative for CD19 and CD56 from thawed PBMCs. The samples were obtained from melanoma patients enrolled in CheckMate 064, an open-label, randomized phase II trial testing sequential checkpoint blockade. Peripheral blood mononuclear cells were collected by leukapheresis, purified with Ficoll-Paque, and frozen in human serum with approximately 10% DMSO. Immediately after sorting, the purity of the sorted blood CD3+CD8+ cells was confirmed to be >98%, and DNA was then extracted.

Inclusive of the bounding cysteine and phenylalanine, the CDR3 is 13 residues long. The retained sequence is limited to the CDR3, 39 bases, with the frame set at the first base. The germline V gene (reference sequence) gives CDR1 as MNHEY and CDR2 as SMNVEV. V drops 5 bases and J drops 10 bases, leaving 17 bases in between. This receptor was obtained from a human donor with melanoma. This material consisted of CD8+ T cells sorted from blood (inferred from file names), taken from a patient given nivolumab and ipilimumab in sequence. The chain is encoded by TRBV27 joined to TRBJ1-2, with the D gene too uncertain to name. The CDR3 protein sequence reads: CASSRSARGDYTF. The base sequence is TGTGCCAGCAGTCGCTCCGCCCGGGGTGACTACACCTTC.